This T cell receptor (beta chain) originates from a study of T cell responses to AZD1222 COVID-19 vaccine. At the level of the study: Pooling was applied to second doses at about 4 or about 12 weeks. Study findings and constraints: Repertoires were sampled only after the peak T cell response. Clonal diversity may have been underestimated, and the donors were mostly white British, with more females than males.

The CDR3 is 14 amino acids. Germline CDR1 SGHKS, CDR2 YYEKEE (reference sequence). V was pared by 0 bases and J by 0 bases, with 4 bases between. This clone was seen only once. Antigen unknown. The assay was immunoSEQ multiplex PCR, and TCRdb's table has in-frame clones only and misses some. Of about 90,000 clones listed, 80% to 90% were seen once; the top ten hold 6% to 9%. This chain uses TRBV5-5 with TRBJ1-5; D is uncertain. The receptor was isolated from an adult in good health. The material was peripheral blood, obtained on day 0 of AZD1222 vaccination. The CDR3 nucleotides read TGTGCCAGCAGCTTGGACAGTAGCAATCAGCCCCAGCATTTT. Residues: CASSLDSSNQPQHF.